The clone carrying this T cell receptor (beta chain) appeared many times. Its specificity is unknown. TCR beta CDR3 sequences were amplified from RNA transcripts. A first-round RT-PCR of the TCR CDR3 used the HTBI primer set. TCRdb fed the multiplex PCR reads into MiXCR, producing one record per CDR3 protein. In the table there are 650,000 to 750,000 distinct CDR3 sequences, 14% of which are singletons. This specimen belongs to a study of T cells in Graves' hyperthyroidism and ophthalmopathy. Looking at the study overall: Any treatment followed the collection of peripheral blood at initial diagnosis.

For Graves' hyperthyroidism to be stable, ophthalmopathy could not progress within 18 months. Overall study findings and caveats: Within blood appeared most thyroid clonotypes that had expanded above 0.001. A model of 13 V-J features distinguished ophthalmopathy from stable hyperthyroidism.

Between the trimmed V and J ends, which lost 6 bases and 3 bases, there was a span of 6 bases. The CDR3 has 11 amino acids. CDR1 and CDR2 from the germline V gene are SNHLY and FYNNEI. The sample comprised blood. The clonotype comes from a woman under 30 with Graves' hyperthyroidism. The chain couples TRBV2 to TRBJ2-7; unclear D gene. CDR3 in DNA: TGTGCCAGCAGGGTCTACTACGAGCAGTACTTC. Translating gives CASRVYYEQYF.